This T cell receptor (beta chain) originates from a study of blood T cell repertoires in COVID-19. About the research overall: Samples of COVID-19 (acute and convalescent) were obtained from the United States, Italy and Spain.

Original processing methods: Amplified reference gene primers provided the basis for estimating nucleated cell counts. TCRdb's table, derived via immunoSEQ multiplex PCR, lists solely in-frame clones and lacks some. The DNA was the basis for D and trimming; V, J and clone size are from that table. Of about 58,000 clones listed, 70% to 90% are singletons. With 1 base removed from V and 1 base from J, the gap between germline ends came to 13 bases. Germline V gene sequence: CDR1 SNHLY, CDR2 FYNNEI. The CDR3 contains 16 residues. The sequencing sample was made of peripheral blood. This TCR was sampled from a man in his sixties with acute or convalescent COVID-19. The chain is built from TRBV2 and TRBJ1-1; D is undetermined. This chain's CDR3 is CASSEGMGTPNTEAFF. CDR3 in DNA: TGTGCCAGCAGTGAAGGGATGGGCACCCCGAACACTGAAGCTTTCTTT.